This T cell receptor beta chain was sequenced during a study of T-cell reconstitution after alpha-beta-depleted transplantation in children. As it was prepared, the TCRbeta library received unique molecular identifiers. In TCRdb, the PCR reads were re-called with MiXCR into one record per CDR3 protein. The sample consists of around 580,000 distinct CDR3 sequences, under 30% of them appearing once. Germline V gene lookup returns CDR1 LGHNA and CDR2 YSLEER. V lost 4 bases to trimming and J lost 5 bases, with 9 bases between them. This CDR3 comprises 13 residues. The sample holds many counts of this clonotype. Its antigen is still unknown. Study-wide points: Several hundred graft clones that had expanded were reportedly the source of alpha-beta T cells about two months after transplant. T cells produced anew were the main source of T-cell counts and diversity one year after transplant. Surviving recipient T cells and intrathymic progenitors accounted for some patients' high TCRbeta diversity at day 60.

Material: PBMCs, mostly from graft donor cells, obtained 360 days after TCRalphabeta/CD19-depleted stem cell transplant. This clonotype was sampled from a boy younger than two who had a stem cell transplant for acute myeloid leukemia, so the T cells may come from the graft donor. The V gene is TRBV4-3, the J gene TRBJ1-5; D not resolved. The CDR3, as DNA: TGCGCCAGCAGCCGGTGGAGGGATCAGCCCCAGCATTTT. Translated, it gives CASSRWRDQPQHF.